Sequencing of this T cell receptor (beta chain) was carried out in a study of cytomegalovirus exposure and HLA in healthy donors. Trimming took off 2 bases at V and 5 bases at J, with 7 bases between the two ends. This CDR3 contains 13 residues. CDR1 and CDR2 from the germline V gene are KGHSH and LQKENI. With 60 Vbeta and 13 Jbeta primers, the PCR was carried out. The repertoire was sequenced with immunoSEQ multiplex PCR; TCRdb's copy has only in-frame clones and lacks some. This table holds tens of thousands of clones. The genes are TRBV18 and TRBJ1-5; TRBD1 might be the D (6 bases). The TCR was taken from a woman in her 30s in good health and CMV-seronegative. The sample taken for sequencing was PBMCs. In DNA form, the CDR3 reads TGTGCCAGCTCACCAAAGGGGGATCAGCCCCAGCATTTT. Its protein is CASSPKGDQPQHF. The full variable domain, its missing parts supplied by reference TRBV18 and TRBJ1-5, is NAGVMQNPRHLVRRRGQEARLRCSPMKGHSHVYWYRQLPEEGLKFMVYLQKENIIDESGMPKERFSAEFPKEGPSILRIQQVVRGDSAAYFCASSPKGDQPQHFGDGTRLSIL.